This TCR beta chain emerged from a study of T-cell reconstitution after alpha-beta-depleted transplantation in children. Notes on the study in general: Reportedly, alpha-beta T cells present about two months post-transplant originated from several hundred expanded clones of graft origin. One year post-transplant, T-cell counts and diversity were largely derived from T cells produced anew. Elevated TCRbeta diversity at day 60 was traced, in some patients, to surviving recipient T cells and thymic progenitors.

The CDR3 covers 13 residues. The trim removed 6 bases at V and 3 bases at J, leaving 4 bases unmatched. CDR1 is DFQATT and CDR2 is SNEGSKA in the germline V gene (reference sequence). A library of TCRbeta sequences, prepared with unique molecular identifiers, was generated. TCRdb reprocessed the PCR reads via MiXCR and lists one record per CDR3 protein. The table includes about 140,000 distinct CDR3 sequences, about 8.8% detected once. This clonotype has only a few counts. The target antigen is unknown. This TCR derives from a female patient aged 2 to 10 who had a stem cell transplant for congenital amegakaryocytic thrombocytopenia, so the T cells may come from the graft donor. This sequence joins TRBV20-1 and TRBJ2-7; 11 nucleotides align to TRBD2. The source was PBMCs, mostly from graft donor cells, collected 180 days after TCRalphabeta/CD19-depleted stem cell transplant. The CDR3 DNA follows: TGCAGTGCGGGGGGACTAGCGGACTACGAGCAGTACTTC. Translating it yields CSAGGLADYEQYF.